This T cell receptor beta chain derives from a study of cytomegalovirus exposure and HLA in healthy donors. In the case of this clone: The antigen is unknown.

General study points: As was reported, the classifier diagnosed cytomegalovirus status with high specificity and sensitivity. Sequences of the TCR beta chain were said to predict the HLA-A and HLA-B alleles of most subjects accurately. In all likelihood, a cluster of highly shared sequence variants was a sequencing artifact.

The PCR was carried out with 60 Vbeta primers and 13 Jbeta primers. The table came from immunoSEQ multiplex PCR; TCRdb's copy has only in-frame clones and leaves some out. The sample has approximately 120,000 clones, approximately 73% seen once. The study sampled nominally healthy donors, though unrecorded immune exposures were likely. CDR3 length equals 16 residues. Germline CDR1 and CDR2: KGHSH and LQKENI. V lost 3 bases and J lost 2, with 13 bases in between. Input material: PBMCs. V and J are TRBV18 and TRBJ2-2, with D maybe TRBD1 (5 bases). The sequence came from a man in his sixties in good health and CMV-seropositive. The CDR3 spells CASSPKGRVNTGELFF. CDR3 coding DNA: TGTGCCAGCTCACCTAAGGGCAGGGTCAACACCGGGGAGCTGTTTTTT.